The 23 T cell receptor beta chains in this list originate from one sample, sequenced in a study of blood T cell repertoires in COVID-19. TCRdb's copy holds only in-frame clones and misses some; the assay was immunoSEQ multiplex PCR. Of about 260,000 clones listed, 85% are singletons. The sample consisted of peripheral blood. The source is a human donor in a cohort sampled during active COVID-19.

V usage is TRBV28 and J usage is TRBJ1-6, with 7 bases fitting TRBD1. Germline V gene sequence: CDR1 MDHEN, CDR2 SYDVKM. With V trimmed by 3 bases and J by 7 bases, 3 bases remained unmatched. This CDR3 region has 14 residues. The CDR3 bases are TGTGCCAGCAGTTTGGGACAGTGGAATTCACCCCTCCACTTT. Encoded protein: CASSLGQWNSPLHF.

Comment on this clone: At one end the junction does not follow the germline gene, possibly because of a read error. The CDR3 DNA is TGCGCCAGCACCTTAACAGGGGACTCAATCCACTTC. Protein sequence: CASTLTGDSIHF. This sequence joins TRBV5-1 and TRBJ2-7, with TRBD1 as a possible D gene (7 bases). Germline loops: CDR1 SGHRS, CDR2 YFSETQ. CDR3 length equals 12 residues.

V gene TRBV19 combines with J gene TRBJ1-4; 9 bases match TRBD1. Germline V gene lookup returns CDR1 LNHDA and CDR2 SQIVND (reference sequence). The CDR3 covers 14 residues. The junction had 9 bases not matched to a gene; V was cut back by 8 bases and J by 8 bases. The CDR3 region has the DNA TGTGCCAGTCAAGGACAGGGGATCGACGAAAAACTGTTTTTT. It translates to CASQGQGIDEKLFF.

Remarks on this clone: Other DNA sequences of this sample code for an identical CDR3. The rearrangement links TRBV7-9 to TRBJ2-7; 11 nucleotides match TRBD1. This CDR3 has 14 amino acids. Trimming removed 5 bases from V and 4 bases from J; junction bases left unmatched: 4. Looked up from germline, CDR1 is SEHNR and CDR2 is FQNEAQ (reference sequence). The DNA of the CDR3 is TGTGCCAGCAGCCTGGACAGGGGGCTATACGAGCAGTACTTC. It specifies CASSLDRGLYEQYF.

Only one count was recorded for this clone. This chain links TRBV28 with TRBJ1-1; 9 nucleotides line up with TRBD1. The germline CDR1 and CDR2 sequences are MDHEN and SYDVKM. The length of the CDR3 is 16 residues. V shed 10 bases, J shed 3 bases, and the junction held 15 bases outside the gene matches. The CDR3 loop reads CATHRTGGARYTEAFF. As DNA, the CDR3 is TGTGCCACCCACCGAACAGGGGGCGCGAGGTACACTGAAGCTTTCTTT.

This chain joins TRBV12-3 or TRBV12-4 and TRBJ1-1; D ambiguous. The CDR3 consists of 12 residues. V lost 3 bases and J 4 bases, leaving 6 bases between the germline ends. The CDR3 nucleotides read TGTGCCAGCAGTTTCCCGGGCACTGAAGCTTTCTTT. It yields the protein CASSFPGTEAFF.

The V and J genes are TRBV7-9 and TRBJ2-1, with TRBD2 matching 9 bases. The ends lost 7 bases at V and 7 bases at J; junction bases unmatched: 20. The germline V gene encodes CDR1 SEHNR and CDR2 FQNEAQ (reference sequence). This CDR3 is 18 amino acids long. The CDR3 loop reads CASTPKLRIAGAMNEQFF. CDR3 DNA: TGTGCCAGCACCCCTAAGCTCCGGATAGCGGGAGCAATGAATGAGCAGTTCTTC.

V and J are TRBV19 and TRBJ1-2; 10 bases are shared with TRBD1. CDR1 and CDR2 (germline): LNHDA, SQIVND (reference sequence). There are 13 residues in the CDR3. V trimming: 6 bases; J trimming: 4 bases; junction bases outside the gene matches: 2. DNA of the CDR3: TGTGCCAGTAGGGGACAGGGGTCCTATGGCTACACCTTC. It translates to CASRGQGSYGYTF.

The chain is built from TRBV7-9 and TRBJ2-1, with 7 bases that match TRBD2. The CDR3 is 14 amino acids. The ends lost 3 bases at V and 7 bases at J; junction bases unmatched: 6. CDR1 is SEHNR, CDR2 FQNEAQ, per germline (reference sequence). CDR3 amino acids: CASSLSGTSNEQFF. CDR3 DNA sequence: TGTGCCAGCAGCTTGAGCGGGACCTCAAATGAGCAGTTCTTC.

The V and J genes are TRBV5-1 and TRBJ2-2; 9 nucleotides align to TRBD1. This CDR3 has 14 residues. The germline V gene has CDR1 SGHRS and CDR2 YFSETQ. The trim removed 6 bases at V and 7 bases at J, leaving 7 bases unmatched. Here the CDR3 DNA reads TGCGCCAGCACCCCGGGACAGGGTTACGGGGAGCTGTTTTTT. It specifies CASTPGQGYGELFF. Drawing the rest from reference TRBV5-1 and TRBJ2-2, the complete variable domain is KAGVTQTPRYLIKTRGQQVTLSCSPISGHRSVSWYQQTPGQGLQFLFEYFSETQRNKGNFPGRFSGRQFSNSRSEMNVSTLELGDSALYLCASTPGQGYGELFFGEGSRLTVL.

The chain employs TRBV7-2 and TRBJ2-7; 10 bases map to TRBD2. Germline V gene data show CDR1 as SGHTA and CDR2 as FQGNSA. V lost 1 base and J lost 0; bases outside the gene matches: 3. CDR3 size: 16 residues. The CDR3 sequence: CASSLGSGGGSYEQYF. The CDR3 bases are TGTGCCAGCAGCTTAGGGAGCGGGGGGGGCTCCTACGAGCAGTACTTC.

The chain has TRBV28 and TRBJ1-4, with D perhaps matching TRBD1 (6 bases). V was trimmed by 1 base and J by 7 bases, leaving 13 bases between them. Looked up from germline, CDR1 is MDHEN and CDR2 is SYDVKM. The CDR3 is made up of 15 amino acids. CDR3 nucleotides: TGTGCCAGCAGTTTATTTGAAAGGGGGGGTGAAAAACTGTTTTTT. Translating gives CASSLFERGGEKLFF.

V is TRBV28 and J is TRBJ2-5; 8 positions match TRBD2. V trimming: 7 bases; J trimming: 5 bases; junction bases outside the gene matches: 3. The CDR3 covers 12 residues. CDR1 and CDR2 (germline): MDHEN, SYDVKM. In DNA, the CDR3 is TGTGCCAGCAAAGCTAGCGGGGAGACCCAGTACTTC. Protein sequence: CASKASGETQYF.

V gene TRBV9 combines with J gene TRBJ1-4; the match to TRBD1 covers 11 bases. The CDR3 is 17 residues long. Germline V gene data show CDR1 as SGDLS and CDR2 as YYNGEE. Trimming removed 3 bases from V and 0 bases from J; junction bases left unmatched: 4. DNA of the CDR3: TGTGCCAGCAGCGCGGACAGGGGGCAAGCAACTAATGAAAAACTGTTTTTT. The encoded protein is CASSADRGQATNEKLFF.

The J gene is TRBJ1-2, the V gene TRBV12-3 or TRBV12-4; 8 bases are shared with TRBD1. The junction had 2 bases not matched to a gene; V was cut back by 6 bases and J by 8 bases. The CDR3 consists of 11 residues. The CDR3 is CASRNRGGYTF. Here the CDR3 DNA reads TGTGCCAGCAGGAACAGGGGGGGCTACACCTTC.

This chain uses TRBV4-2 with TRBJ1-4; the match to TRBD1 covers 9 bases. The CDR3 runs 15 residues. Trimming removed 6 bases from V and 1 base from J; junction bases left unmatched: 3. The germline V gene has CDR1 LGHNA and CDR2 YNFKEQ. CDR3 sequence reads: CASRPGQGTNEKLFF. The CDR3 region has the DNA TGTGCCAGCAGGCCGGGACAGGGAACTAATGAAAAACTGTTTTTT.

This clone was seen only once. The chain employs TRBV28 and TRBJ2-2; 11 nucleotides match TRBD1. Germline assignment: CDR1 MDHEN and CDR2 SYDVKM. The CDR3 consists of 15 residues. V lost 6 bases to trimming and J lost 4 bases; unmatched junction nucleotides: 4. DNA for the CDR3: TGTGCCAGCAGGCCCGGGACAGGGGGCACCGGGGAGCTGTTTTTT. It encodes CASRPGTGGTGELFF.

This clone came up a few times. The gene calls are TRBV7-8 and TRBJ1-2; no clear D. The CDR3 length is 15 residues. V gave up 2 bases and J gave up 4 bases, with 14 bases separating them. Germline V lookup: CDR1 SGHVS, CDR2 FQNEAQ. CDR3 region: CASSLNPNFLYGYTF. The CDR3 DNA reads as TGTGCCAGCAGCTTAAACCCAAACTTTCTCTATGGCTACACCTTC. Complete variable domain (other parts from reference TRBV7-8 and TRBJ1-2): GAGVSQSPRYKVAKRGQDVALRCDPISGHVSLFWYQQALGQGPEFLTYFQNEAQLDKSGLPSDRFFAERPEGSVSTLKIQRTQQEDSAVYLCASSLNPNFLYGYTFGSGTRLTVV.

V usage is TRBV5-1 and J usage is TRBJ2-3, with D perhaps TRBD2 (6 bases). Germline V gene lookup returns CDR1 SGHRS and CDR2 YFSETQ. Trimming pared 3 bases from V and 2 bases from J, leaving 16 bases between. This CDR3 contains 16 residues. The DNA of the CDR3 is TGCGCCAGCAGCTCCACGGGAGTCCCTAACACAGATACGCAGTATTTT. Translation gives CASSSTGVPNTDTQYF.

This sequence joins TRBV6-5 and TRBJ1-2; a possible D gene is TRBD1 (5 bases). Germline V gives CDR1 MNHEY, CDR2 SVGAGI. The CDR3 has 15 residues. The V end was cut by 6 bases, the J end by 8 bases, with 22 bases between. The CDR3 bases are TGTGCCAGCAGACGGCCCGGGGGGTCCCTGGGGGGCTACACCTTC. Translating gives CASRRPGGSLGGYTF.

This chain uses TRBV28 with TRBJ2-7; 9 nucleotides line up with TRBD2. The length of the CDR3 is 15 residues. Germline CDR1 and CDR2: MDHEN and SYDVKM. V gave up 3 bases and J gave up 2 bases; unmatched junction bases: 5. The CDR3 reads CASSFQTSGPYEQYF. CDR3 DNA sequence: TGTGCCAGCAGTTTTCAGACTAGCGGACCCTACGAGCAGTACTTC. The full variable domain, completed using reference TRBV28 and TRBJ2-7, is DVKVTQSSRYLVKRTGEKVFLECVQDMDHENMFWYRQDPGLGLRLIYFSYDVKMKEKGDIPEGYSVSREKKERFSLILESASTNQTSMYLCASSFQTSGPYEQYFGPGTRLTVT.

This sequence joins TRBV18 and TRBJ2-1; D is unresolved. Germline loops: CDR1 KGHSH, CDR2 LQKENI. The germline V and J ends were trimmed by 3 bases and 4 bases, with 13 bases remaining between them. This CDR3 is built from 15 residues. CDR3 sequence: CASSPSMAAYNEQFF. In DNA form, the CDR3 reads TGTGCCAGCTCACCTTCTATGGCAGCGTACAATGAGCAGTTCTTC.

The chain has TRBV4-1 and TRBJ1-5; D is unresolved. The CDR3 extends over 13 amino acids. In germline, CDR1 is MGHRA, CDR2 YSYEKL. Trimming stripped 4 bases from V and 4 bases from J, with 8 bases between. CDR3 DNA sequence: TGCGCCAGCAGCCTTACAGTGAATCAGCCCCAGCATTTT. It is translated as CASSLTVNQPQHF.